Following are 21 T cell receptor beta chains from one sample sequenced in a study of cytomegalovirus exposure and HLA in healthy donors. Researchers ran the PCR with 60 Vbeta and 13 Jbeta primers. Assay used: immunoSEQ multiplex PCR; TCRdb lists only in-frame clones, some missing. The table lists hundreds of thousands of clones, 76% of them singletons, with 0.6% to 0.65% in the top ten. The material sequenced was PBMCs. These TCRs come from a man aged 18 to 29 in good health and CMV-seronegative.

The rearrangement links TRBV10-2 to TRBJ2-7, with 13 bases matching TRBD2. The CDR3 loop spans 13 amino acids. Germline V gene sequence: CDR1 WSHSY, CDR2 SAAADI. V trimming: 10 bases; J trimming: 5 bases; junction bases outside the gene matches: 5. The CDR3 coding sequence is TGCGCCACTATACTAGCGGGAGGGAACGAGCAGTACTTC. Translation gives CATILAGGNEQYF.

Here the CDR3 DNA reads TGTGCCAGCAGTTTGAGCCGCAGCGGGAGTACGTTCTTC. Residues: CASSLSRSGSTFF. This rearrangement joins TRBV27 to TRBJ2-1, with 8 bases aligning to TRBD2. The CDR3 loop spans 13 amino acids. The germline CDR1 and CDR2 sequences are MNHEY and SMNVEV (reference sequence). V lost 3 bases and J lost 15; bases outside the gene matches: 10.

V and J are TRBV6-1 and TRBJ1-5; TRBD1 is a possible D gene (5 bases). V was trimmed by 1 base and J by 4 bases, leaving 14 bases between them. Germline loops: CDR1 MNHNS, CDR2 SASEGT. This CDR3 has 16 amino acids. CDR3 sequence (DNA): TGTGCCAGCAGTGAAGGCAGGGCGAGGTTGAATCAGCCCCAGCATTTT. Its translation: CASSEGRARLNQPQHF.

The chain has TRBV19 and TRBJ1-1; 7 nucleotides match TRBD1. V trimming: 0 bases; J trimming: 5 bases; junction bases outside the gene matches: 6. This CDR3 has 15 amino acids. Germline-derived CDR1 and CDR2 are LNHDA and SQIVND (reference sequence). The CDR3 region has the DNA TGTGCCAGTAGTATAGAGGCAGGGGGTTGGACTGAAGCTTTCTTT. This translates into CASSIEAGGWTEAFF.

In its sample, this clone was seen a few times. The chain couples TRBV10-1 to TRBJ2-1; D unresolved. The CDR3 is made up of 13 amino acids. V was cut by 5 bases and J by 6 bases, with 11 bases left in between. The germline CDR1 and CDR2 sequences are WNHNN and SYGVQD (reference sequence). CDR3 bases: TGCGCCAGCAGTAAAGAGATCACCAATGAGCAGTTCTTC. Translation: CASSKEITNEQFF.

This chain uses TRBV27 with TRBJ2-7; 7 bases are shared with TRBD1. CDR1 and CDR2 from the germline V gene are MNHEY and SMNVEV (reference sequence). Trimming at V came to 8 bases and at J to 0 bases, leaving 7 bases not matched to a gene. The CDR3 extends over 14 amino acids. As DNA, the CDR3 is TGTGCCAGCGCCTGGGACAGAGGCTCCTACGAGCAGTACTTC. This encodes CASAWDRGSYEQYF.

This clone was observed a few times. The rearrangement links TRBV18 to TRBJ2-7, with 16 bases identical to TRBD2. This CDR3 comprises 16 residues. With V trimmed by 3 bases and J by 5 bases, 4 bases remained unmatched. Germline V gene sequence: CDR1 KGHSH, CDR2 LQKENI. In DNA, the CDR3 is TGTGCCAGCTCACCGGGACTAGCGGGAGGGCCCAACGAGCAGTACTTC. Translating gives CASSPGLAGGPNEQYF.

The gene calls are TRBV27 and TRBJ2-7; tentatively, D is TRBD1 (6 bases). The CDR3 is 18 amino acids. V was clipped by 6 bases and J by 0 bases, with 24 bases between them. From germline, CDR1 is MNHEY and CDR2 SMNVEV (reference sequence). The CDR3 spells CASSLRWAGTLSSYEQYF. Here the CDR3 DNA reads TGTGCCAGCAGCCTCCGTTGGGCCGGGACACTGAGCTCCTACGAGCAGTACTTC.

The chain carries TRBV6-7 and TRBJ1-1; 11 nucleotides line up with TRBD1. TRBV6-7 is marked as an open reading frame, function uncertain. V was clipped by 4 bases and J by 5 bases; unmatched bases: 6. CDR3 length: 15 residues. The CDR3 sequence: CASSSVGTGGTEAFF. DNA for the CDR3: TGTGCCAGCAGTTCCGTCGGGACAGGGGGAACTGAAGCTTTCTTT.

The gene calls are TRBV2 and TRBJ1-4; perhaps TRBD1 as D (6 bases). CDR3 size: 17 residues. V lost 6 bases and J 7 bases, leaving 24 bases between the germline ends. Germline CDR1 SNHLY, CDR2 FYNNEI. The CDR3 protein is CASSSQPYRGGGEKLFF. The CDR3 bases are TGTGCCAGCAGCTCCCAGCCCTACCGCGGGGGCGGTGAAAAACTGTTTTTT.

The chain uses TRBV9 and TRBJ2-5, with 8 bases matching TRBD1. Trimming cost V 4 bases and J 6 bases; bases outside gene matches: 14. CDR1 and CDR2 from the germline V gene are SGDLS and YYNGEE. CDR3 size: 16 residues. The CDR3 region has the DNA TGTGCCAGCAGCTTACTCGGACAGGGAAGTTTGCAGACCCAGTACTTC. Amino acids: CASSLLGQGSLQTQYF.

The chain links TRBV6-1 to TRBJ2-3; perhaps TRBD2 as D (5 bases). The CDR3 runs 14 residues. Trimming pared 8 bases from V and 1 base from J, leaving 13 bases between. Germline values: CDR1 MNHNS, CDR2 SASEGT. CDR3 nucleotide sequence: TGTGCCAGCGGGAGAGGCATCCGCACAGATACGCAGTATTTT. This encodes CASGRGIRTDTQYF.

The CDR3 nucleotides read TGTGCCAGTAAAGAACGGGGATCTGGTAGCACCATATATTTT. It is translated as CASKERGSGSTIYF. The V call is TRBV19, the J call TRBJ1-3; D is uncertain. Deletions cut 7 bases from V and 9 bases from J, with 19 bases between. Germline V gene data show CDR1 as LNHDA and CDR2 as SQIVND (reference sequence). The CDR3 has 14 residues.

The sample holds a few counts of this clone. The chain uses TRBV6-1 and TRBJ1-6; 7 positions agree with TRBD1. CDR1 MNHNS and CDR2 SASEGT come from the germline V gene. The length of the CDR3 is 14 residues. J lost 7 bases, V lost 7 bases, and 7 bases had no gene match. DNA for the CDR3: TGTGCCAGCACCCTGACAGGGAACAATTCACCCCTCCACTTT. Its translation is CASTLTGNNSPLHF.

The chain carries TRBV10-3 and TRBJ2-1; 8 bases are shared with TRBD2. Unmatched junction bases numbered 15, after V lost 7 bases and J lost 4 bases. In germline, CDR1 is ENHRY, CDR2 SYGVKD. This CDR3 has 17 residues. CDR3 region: CAINAAEGLAAYNEQFF. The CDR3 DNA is TGTGCCATCAACGCTGCCGAAGGACTAGCAGCGTACAATGAGCAGTTCTTC.

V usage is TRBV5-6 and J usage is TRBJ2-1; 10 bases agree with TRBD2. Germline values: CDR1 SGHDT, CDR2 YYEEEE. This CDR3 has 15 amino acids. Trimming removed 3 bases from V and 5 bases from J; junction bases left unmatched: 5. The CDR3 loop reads CASSSLAGTNNEQFF. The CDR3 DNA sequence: TGTGCCAGCAGCTCACTAGCGGGAACGAACAATGAGCAGTTCTTC.

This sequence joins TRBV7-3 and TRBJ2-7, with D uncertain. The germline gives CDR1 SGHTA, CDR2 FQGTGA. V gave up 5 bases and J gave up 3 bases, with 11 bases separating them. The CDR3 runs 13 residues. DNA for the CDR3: TGTGCCAGCAGCATAGGTTCTAGCTACGAGCAGTACTTC. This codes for CASSIGSSYEQYF. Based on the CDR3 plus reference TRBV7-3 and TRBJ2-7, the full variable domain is GAGVSQTPSNKVTEKGKYVELRCDPISGHTALYWYRQSLGQGPEFLIYFQGTGAADDSGLPNDRFFAVRPEGSVSTLKIQRTERGDSAVYLCASSIGSSYEQYFGPGTRLTVT.

CDR3 sequence: CASSPSGRAAYEQYF. The CDR3 DNA follows: TGTGCCAGCAGCCCGAGCGGGAGGGCCGCCTACGAGCAGTACTTC. The V call is TRBV7-6, the J call TRBJ2-7, with TRBD2 identical over 10 bases. The length of the CDR3 is 15 residues. Trimming cost V 5 bases and J 2 bases; bases outside gene matches: 6. In germline, CDR1 is SGHVS, CDR2 FNYEAQ.

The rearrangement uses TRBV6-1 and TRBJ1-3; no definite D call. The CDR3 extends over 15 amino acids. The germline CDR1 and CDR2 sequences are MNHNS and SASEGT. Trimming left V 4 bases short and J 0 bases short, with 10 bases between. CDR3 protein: CASSAYSGSGNTIYF. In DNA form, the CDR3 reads TGTGCCAGCAGTGCCTACAGCGGCTCTGGAAACACCATATATTTT.

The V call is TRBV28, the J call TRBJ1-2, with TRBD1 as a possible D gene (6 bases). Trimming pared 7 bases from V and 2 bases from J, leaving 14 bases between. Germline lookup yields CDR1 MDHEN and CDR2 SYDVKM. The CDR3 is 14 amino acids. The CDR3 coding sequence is TGTGCCAGCACCCACCGGACAGAAAACTATGGCTACACCTTC. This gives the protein CASTHRTENYGYTF.

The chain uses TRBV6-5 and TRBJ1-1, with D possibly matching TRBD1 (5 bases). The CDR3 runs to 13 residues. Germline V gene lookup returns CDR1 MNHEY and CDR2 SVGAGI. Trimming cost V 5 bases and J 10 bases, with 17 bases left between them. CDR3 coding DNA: TGTGCCAGCAGTGAAGGGGCAAGGGGTCGAGCTTTCTTT. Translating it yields CASSEGARGRAFF.